Described below is a single T cell receptor beta chain sequence and its context. This may stem from a read error, because a much larger clone lies one nucleotide away. Time point here: after trial treatment. Treatment here: LDRT plus nivolumab, ipilimumab, low-dose cyclophosphamide and aspirin (RACIN trial). TRAV and TRBV primers primed cDNA for both TCRalpha and TCRbeta. Amplification of TCRs used a constant-region primer and V-primer adapter for roughly 18 PCR cycles. One entry per CDR3 protein results from TCRdb running MiXCR on the reads. The sample includes tens of thousands of distinct CDR3 sequences, roughly 20% of them seen just once. This sample was included in a study of low-dose radiotherapy and immunotherapy resistance in tumors. The sequenced sample was PBMCs, obtained after low-dose radiotherapy plus immunotherapy. This clonotype originated in a female donor with ovarian cancer.

In nucleotides, the CDR3 is TGCAGTGCTATATTGCCAGGTGGAAAAAACATTCAGTACTTC. This sequence encodes CSAILPGGKNIQYF. This chain uses TRBV20-1 with TRBJ2-4; D uncertain. Germline values: CDR1 DFQATT, CDR2 SNEGSKA (reference sequence). With 4 bases removed from V and 4 bases from J, the gap between germline ends came to 14 bases. This CDR3 is 14 amino acids long.